The entry below gives a single T cell receptor (beta chain) sequence along with its context. What it binds is unknown. The CDR3 consists of 14 residues. V lost 10 bases to trimming and J lost 5 bases; unmatched junction nucleotides: 13. Germline CDR1 is LNHNV and CDR2 is YYDKDF (reference sequence). In the PCR, 60 Vbeta and 13 Jbeta primers were used. Sequenced by immunoSEQ multiplex PCR; TCRdb stores in-frame clones only, minus some. Of 150,000 to 200,000 clones in the sample, 79% were seen once. The data were taken from a study of cytomegalovirus exposure and HLA in healthy donors. Study results and limitations: Across donors, presence/absence analyses took sequencing depth to be roughly uniform. Sequencing likely produced, as an artifact, a cluster of highly shared sequence variants.

The source is a woman aged 25-40 years in good health and CMV-seropositive. V usage is TRBV15 and J usage is TRBJ2-5, with 7 bases fitting TRBD2. The material sequenced was PBMCs. The CDR3 region is CASGEGVGSETQYF. Written as DNA, the CDR3 is TGTGCCAGCGGGGAGGGAGTGGGAAGTGAGACCCAGTACTTC.